A selection of T cell receptor beta chains follows, all from one sample in a study of blood T cell repertoires in COVID-19. Clones were read by immunoSEQ multiplex PCR, and TCRdb kept only the in-frame ones, dropping some. The table lists approximately 210,000 clones, approximately 84% of them singletons. Sample: peripheral blood. These receptors were obtained from a woman between 45 and 60 years old with active or convalescent COVID-19. Each CDR3 is given with its conserved first and last residue.

V	J	CDR3
TRBV1	TRBJ2-3	CTSSQDKAGNSTDTQYF
TRBV3-1/TRBV3-2	TRBJ2-2	CASSPYLAPGELFF
TRBV7-6	TRBJ1-3	CASSPGGPDSGNTIYF
TRBV7-2	TRBJ1-5	CASSYGQGVVVQPQHF
TRBV15	TRBJ1-2	CATSGYLTGEGKGYTF
TRBV9	TRBJ2-1	CASSPNLGTSGSVDEQFF
TRBV4-2	TRBJ2-1	CASSQEGAGGNEQFF
TRBV2	TRBJ2-1	CASARGTGNNEQFF
TRBV5-1	TRBJ1-5	CASSWTTRDRRHRGDQPQHF
TRBV3-1/TRBV3-2	TRBJ1-1	CASSQVGGLGEAFF
TRBV28	TRBJ2-3	CASSSGQLSTDTQYF
TRBV7-3	TRBJ2-2	CASSPSGTANTGELFF
TRBV27	TRBJ1-5	CASSWTGSNQPQHF
TRBV24-1	TRBJ1-5	CATSGYISNQPQHF
TRBV28	TRBJ1-6	CASSFVEGNSPLHF
TRBV11-2	TRBJ1-1	CASSPRRANTEAFF
TRBV28	TRBJ1-5	CASSSILGGSNQPQHF
TRBV5-1	TRBJ1-2	CASSLEGSYGYTF
TRBV28	TRBJ1-5	CASSLGGASKPQHF
TRBV7-6	TRBJ2-3	CASSLDRLATDTQYF
TRBV5-1	TRBJ2-1	CASSTGLAGAYNEQFF
TRBV6-5	TRBJ2-2	CASSRGLTGELFF
TRBV7-9	TRBJ1-4	CASSLAGAKKLFF
TRBV27	TRBJ2-4	CASSPGLGDIQYF
TRBV5-1	TRBJ1-1	CASSNLKGGIMNTEAFF
TRBV19	TRBJ1-2	CASSTGQGWGYTF
TRBV3-1/TRBV3-2	TRBJ1-2	CASSQDPGGVSYGYTF
TRBV21-1	TRBJ2-1	CASIKTRKGLASYNEQFF
TRBV7-2	TRBJ1-6	CASSSETGEGSPLHF
TRBV15	TRBJ1-3	CATSGSRASGNTIYF
TRBV28	TRBJ2-5	CASRESGEETQYF
TRBV5-1	TRBJ2-2	CASSLDSGELFF
TRBV5-1	TRBJ1-2	CASSGGQGAFYGYTF
TRBV27	TRBJ2-7	CATADRYEQYF
TRBV10-3	TRBJ2-7	CAIRQSSYEQYF
TRBV6-5	TRBJ2-6	CASSWTPFSGANVLTF